This T cell receptor beta chain was retrieved from a study of cytotoxic CD8 clonotypes in ibrutinib-treated CLL. Study at large: Response samples came after a median about 11 months of treatment, range 6 to 36. Mean productive templates were 255,043; mean productive rearrangements were fewer than 95,000.

The V end was cut by 5 bases, the J end by 8 bases, with 16 bases between. CDR1 and CDR2 (germline): MNHEY, SVGAGI. The CDR3 contains 15 residues. Study findings and constraints: Clonality at baseline surpassed age-matched healthy donors and tracked circulating CD8+ T-cell counts.

Method: immunoSEQ multiplex PCR; TCRdb's copy keeps in-frame clones and lacks some. Of approximately 100,000 clones listed, 58% are singletons. This clone came up a few times. Its antigen is currently unknown. This chain connects TRBV6-5 to TRBJ1-6, with unresolved D. The sample in question was PBMCs, obtained after 24 months of ibrutinib treatment. This receptor was identified in a human donor with chronic lymphocytic leukemia. CDR3 sequence (DNA): TGTGCCAGCAGTGTGGGTCGATCTAGGGATTCACCCCTCCACTTT. Its protein product is CASSVGRSRDSPLHF.